A single sample gave rise to the 10 T cell receptor beta chains below, sequenced in a study of blood T cells in healthy people across ages. A second PCR, run for roughly 7 to 11 cycles, used a sample-barcoded 5' primer plus a J-beta primer mix. TCRdb reprocessed the 5' RACE reads with MiXCR, giving one entry per CDR3 protein. The table includes 800,000 to 900,000 distinct CDR3 sequences, less than 80% detected once. Sequences were obtained from blood. The receptor set was obtained from a man aged 25 to 45 in good health.

The CDR3, as DNA: TGTGCCAGCAGCGGGTCAGGGTCGGGGGCCAACGTCCTGACTTTC. It translates to CASSGSGSGANVLTF. The rearrangement links TRBV9 to TRBJ2-6, with TRBD1 as a possible D gene (5 bases). Trimming removed 3 bases at V and 4 bases at J, with 11 bases between. Per germline, CDR1 SGDLS and CDR2 YYNGEE. This CDR3 has 15 residues.

V gene TRBV7-2 combines with J gene TRBJ2-5; no reliable D call. The V gene lost 4 bases and the J gene lost 0 bases, with 15 bases spanning the gap. The CDR3 runs to 16 residues. Germline V gene sequence: CDR1 SGHTA, CDR2 FQGNSA. DNA for the CDR3: TGTGCCAGCAGCTCGAGACAAAATTGGTACCAAGAGACCCAGTACTTC. It translates to CASSSRQNWYQETQYF.

The chain combines TRBV24-1 with TRBJ2-7; no clear D gene. With the DNA end fitting TRBJ2-5 better, the J assignment may be wrong. The CDR3 is 13 residues long. CDR1 and CDR2 (germline): KGHDR, SFDVKD. The CDR3 protein is CATTGSTTETQYF. CDR3 DNA: TGTGCCACCACTGGGTCTACAACGGAGACCCAGTACTTC.

The chain has TRBV11-2 and TRBJ1-6, with D possibly TRBD1 on 6 matching bases. Trimming cost V 5 bases and J 10 bases, with 21 bases left between them. CDR1 SGHAT and CDR2 FQNNGV come from the germline V gene. The CDR3 length is 16 residues. The CDR3 nucleotides read TGTGCCAGCAGCCCCCGATACCGGGACATCGAGTCACCCCTCCACTTT. It translates to CASSPRYRDIESPLHF.

The chain links TRBV12-3 or TRBV12-4 to TRBJ2-3; the D gene could be TRBD1 or TRBD2 (5 bases each). V was shortened by 1 base and J by 0 bases, with 14 bases between the two germline ends. The CDR3 is 17 amino acids. CDR3 coding DNA: TGTGCCAGCAGTTTAGAGCCGCTGGGGGTAAGCACAGATACGCAGTATTTT. Protein: CASSLEPLGVSTDTQYF.

This chain connects TRBV2 to TRBJ2-2; the D gene is possibly TRBD2 (6 bases). The V end was cut by 8 bases, the J end by 0 bases, with 16 bases between. Germline V gene sequence: CDR1 SNHLY, CDR2 FYNNEI. The length of the CDR3 is 16 residues. The CDR3 sequence is CASLPGRGTNTGELFF. DNA of the CDR3: TGTGCCAGCCTACCGGGACGGGGGACGAACACCGGGGAGCTGTTTTTT.

V and J are TRBV29-1 and TRBJ1-1, with D uncertain. V was shortened by 3 bases and J by 2 bases, with 10 bases between the two germline ends. The germline gives CDR1 SQVTM, CDR2 ANQGSEA. The length of the CDR3 is 13 residues. DNA for the CDR3: TGCAGCGTTGACTCTACGGTAAACACTGAAGCTTTCTTT. Protein sequence: CSVDSTVNTEAFF.

The chain couples TRBV3-1 to TRBJ1-1; D perhaps matches TRBD1 (6 bases). Germline CDR1 and CDR2: LGHDT and YNNKEL (reference sequence). With 4 bases removed from V and 4 bases from J, the gap between germline ends came to 10 bases. The CDR3 extends over 13 amino acids. The CDR3 is CASSPNRATEAFF. The CDR3 coding sequence is TGTGCCAGCAGCCCGAACAGGGCCACTGAAGCTTTCTTT.

This chain connects TRBV6-2 or TRBV6-3 to TRBJ2-3; D not certain. Germline-derived CDR1 and CDR2 are MNHEY and SVGEGT. This CDR3 comprises 16 residues. Trimming took 0 bases from V and 1 from J, leaving 11 bases between them. The CDR3 is CASSYSRGPGTDTQYF. CDR3 bases: TGTGCCAGCAGTTACTCCCGAGGTCCCGGCACAGATACGCAGTATTTT.

This clonotype was observed a single time. A junction boundary mismatches the germline segment, possibly from a read error. As DNA, the CDR3 is TGTGTCAGCAGCTTTTATGCAGGGGAGAAGACAGATACGCAGTATTTT. This sequence encodes CVSSFYAGEKTDTQYF. V usage is TRBV7-9 and J usage is TRBJ2-3; D might be TRBD1 (6 bases). Per the germline V gene, CDR1 is SEHNR and CDR2 is FQNEAQ (reference sequence). This CDR3 region has 16 residues.